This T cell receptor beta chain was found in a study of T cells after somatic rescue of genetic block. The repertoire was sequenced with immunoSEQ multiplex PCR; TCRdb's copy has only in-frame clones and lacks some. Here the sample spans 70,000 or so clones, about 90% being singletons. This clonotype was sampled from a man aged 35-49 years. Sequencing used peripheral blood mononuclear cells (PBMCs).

In nucleotides, the CDR3 is TGTGCCAGCAGAGGTGGGGTAGCGCCTTATGAGCAGTTCTTC. Protein sequence: CASRGGVAPYEQFF. The rearrangement links TRBV28 to TRBJ2-1; possibly TRBD2 for D (5 bases). CDR1 MDHEN and CDR2 SYDVKM come from the germline V gene. This CDR3 contains 14 residues. Trimming shortened V by 6 bases and J by 8 bases, and 17 bases separated the two germline ends.